Shown below are 11 T cell receptor beta chains from a single sample sequenced in a study of blood T cell repertoires in COVID-19. The table came from immunoSEQ multiplex PCR; TCRdb's copy has only in-frame clones and leaves some out. The data contain under 300,000 clones, 87% of them singletons. Material: PBMCs or T cells enriched from blood (not recorded which). Receptors were obtained from a woman in her thirties with acute COVID-19.

The chain uses TRBV12-3 or TRBV12-4 and TRBJ2-2, with D unresolved. V was pared by 5 bases and J by 6 bases, with 10 bases between. The CDR3 is 13 amino acids. This CDR3 is CASSLLNPGELFF. CDR3 coding DNA: TGTGCCAGCAGTCTTCTTAATCCCGGGGAGCTGTTTTTT.

This clone was seen once. The chain is built from TRBV9 and TRBJ2-1, with 12 bases lining up with TRBD2. The CDR3 is 16 amino acids. The V gene's germline CDR1 is SGDLS and CDR2 YYNGEE. V shed 3 bases, J shed 4 bases, and the junction held 5 bases outside the gene matches. The CDR3 loop is CASSGEGLAGYNEQFF. As DNA, the CDR3 is TGTGCCAGCAGCGGCGAGGGACTAGCGGGTTACAATGAGCAGTTCTTC.

The J gene is TRBJ2-1, the V gene TRBV28, with D uncertain. The CDR3 loop spans 15 amino acids. With 2 bases removed from V and 0 bases from J, the gap between germline ends came to 8 bases. Germline V lookup: CDR1 MDHEN, CDR2 SYDVKM. The CDR3 here is CASSLVGSSYNEQFF. CDR3 nucleotide sequence: TGTGCCAGCAGTTTAGTGGGCAGCTCCTACAATGAGCAGTTCTTC.

CDR3 amino acids: CASSLSTQAGGYTF. The CDR3, as DNA: TGTGCCAGCAGTTTATCGACACAGGCAGGGGGCTACACCTTC. The chain carries TRBV27 and TRBJ1-2; D perhaps matches TRBD1 (5 bases). Germline lookup yields CDR1 MNHEY and CDR2 SMNVEV (reference sequence). The CDR3 runs to 14 residues. With 0 bases removed from V and 8 bases from J, the gap between germline ends came to 13 bases.

This clone was detected a few times. This rearrangement joins TRBV18 to TRBJ2-5; the D is unclear. This CDR3 comprises 14 residues. Germline V gene data show CDR1 as KGHSH and CDR2 as LQKENI. Trimming took 3 bases from V and 0 from J, leaving 8 bases between them. CDR3 nucleotides: TGTGCCAGCTCACCTCCCAGTTACCAAGAGACCCAGTACTTC. It yields the protein CASSPPSYQETQYF.

The chain uses TRBV7-8 and TRBJ1-2; no definite D call. With 0 bases removed from V and 0 bases from J, the gap between germline ends came to 8 bases. Germline V lookup: CDR1 SGHVS, CDR2 FQNEAQ. The CDR3 loop spans 15 amino acids. The CDR3 sequence is CASSLAFGANYGYTF. In DNA form, the CDR3 reads TGTGCCAGCAGCTTAGCCTTCGGAGCTAACTATGGCTACACCTTC.

The chain recombines TRBV27 with TRBJ1-1, with unresolved D. V lost 1 base to trimming and J lost 6 bases, with 12 bases between them. Germline V gene lookup returns CDR1 MNHEY and CDR2 SMNVEV (reference sequence). This CDR3 spans 14 amino acids. CDR3 coding DNA: TGTGCCAGCAGTTTATATACGGGTCGGGCTGAAGCTTTCTTT. This codes for CASSLYTGRAEAFF.

In DNA, the CDR3 is TGTGCCACCAGTGGCAGGGGGGCTGTTGAGCAGTACTTC. It yields the protein CATSGRGAVEQYF. This rearrangement joins TRBV24-1 to TRBJ2-7; a possible D gene is TRBD1 (7 bases). V lost 5 bases, J lost 7 bases, and 14 bases lay in between. From germline, CDR1 is KGHDR and CDR2 SFDVKD. The CDR3 runs to 13 residues.

The chain is built from TRBV18 and TRBJ1-6, with D possibly matching TRBD1 (6 bases). The CDR3 covers 14 residues. V was trimmed by 8 bases and J by 8 bases, leaving 16 bases between them. CDR1 and CDR2 from the germline V gene are KGHSH and LQKENI. This chain's CDR3 is CASGRGPSDSPLHF. In nucleotides, the CDR3 is TGTGCCAGCGGGCGGGGGCCCTCTGATTCACCCCTCCACTTT.

The V call is TRBV27, the J call TRBJ2-1; TRBD2 matches 9 bases. CDR3 size: 16 residues. V was clipped by 6 bases and J by 6 bases; unmatched bases: 12. Germline V gene lookup returns CDR1 MNHEY and CDR2 SMNVEV (reference sequence). CDR3 in amino acids: CASRPELGLAGNEQFF. Written as DNA, the CDR3 is TGTGCCAGCAGGCCCGAGCTGGGACTAGCTGGCAATGAGCAGTTCTTC.

V is TRBV7-6 and J is TRBJ2-4; D remains unclear. The V end was cut by 1 base, the J end by 6 bases, with 10 bases between. CDR3 size: 14 residues. Germline assignment: CDR1 SGHVS and CDR2 FNYEAQ. CDR3 in amino acids: CASSLGGPRNIQYF. Written as DNA, the CDR3 is TGTGCCAGCAGCTTAGGCGGCCCCCGAAACATTCAGTACTTC.